This T cell receptor beta chain was observed in a study of a mutant IDH1 vaccine in newly diagnosed glioma. Overall study context: Either 4-6 weeks after radiotherapy alone or alongside temozolomide, vaccination was begun.

The CDR3 extends over 14 amino acids. The germline V gene encodes CDR1 SGHKS and CDR2 YYEKEE (reference sequence). Trimming left V 5 bases short and J 5 bases short, with 16 bases between. Of note for this clone: Antigen unknown.

The time point was: week 23, last vaccination. It was 300 ug of mutant IDH1 20-mer peptide that made up each vaccine dose, given with topical imiquimod. The assay was immunoSEQ multiplex PCR, and TCRdb's table has in-frame clones only and misses some. The data show around 56,000 clones, about three quarters seen once. The sequence derives from a woman between 35 and 50 years old with glioma. Some clones in this sample may be carry-over from other donors' samples. The chain recombines TRBV5-5 with TRBJ2-5; D is perhaps TRBD1 (6 bases). The specimen comprised PBMCs, sampled from a glioma patient whose treatment included an IDH1 peptide vaccine. CDR3 in DNA: TGTGCCAGCAGTCCGCGGACAGTTGGGGAGACCCAGTACTTC. Translating it yields CASSPRTVGETQYF.